What follows are 19 T cell receptor beta chains derived from one specimen sequenced in a study of regulatory T cells in long-lasting Graves disease (TCRdb year 2021). The sample's time point, from its label and the paper: newly diagnosed GD, antithyroid drugs for less than 3 months. For both TCR sequencing and RNA sequencing, RNA was extracted from PBMCs in TRIzol. The library was made by multiplex PCR. TCRdb names Illumina HiSeq 4000 as the instrument used. iRepertoire HTBI primers and Arm-PCR amplification of CDR3 regions were used to construct TCR beta libraries. Using fastp trimming at Q25 and MiXCR clonotype assembly, TCRdb reanalyzed the public sequencing data and kept in-frame beta chains. Rows are unified per CDR3 protein, each entry keeping the most common DNA and genes. The sample table contains around 480,000 distinct CDR3 sequences; only one count was recorded for about 16% of them. The ten largest clones represent around 25% of the sample.

These data were also filed under a second study, of T cells in Graves' hyperthyroidism and ophthalmopathy.

The material was peripheral blood mononuclear cells (PBMCs), obtained at new diagnosis, from a patient treated with antithyroid drugs. The receptors originated from a woman aged 40-65 years with Graves disease. Donor details come from another sample of the same person, matched by shared clones.

The V gene is TRBV4-1, the J gene TRBJ1-3, with a possible D match to TRBD1 (5 bases). Per the germline V gene, CDR1 is MGHRA and CDR2 is YSYEKL. The CDR3 covers 15 residues. Trimming shortened V by 4 bases and J by 5 bases, and 15 bases separated the two germline ends. CDR3 residues: CASSREEGDRNTIYF. The DNA of the CDR3 is TGCGCCAGCAGCCGAGAGGAAGGGGATCGAAACACCATATATTTT.

This clonotype was seen at least ten times. J is TRBJ1-5 and V is TRBV7-8; 8 bases line up with TRBD1. CDR1 is SGHVS and CDR2 is FQNEAQ in the germline V gene. The CDR3 has 15 residues. V shed 4 bases, J shed 5 bases, and the junction held 7 bases outside the gene matches. CDR3 region: CASSSRTGMYQPQHF. CDR3 bases: TGTGCCAGCAGCTCCAGGACAGGGATGTATCAGCCCCAGCATTTT.

In its sample, this clonotype was seen many times. The rearrangement joins TRBV12-3 or TRBV12-4 to TRBJ2-1, with TRBD2 identical over 8 bases. This CDR3 has 14 residues. V dropped 1 base and J dropped 9; count of bases not matched to a gene: 5. The CDR3 DNA follows: TGTGCCAGCAGTTTAGGGCGGGGGGTGGGTGAGCAGTTCTTC. Protein sequence: CASSLGRGVGEQFF.

This clonotype was seen ten or more times. The genes are TRBV5-1 and TRBJ1-1; D is perhaps TRBD1 (6 bases). CDR3 size: 16 residues. CDR1 and CDR2 (germline): SGHRS, YFSETQ. Trimming stripped 0 bases from V and 0 bases from J, with 12 bases between. This CDR3 is CASSLDPQGVNTEAFF. CDR3 coding DNA: TGCGCCAGCAGCTTGGATCCACAGGGCGTGAACACTGAAGCTTTCTTT.

This clonotype has at least ten counts. The rearrangement joins TRBV27 to TRBJ2-1; 7 bases agree with TRBD1. This CDR3 region has 17 residues. The ends lost 6 bases at V and 3 bases at J; junction bases unmatched: 14. CDR1 and CDR2 from the germline V gene are MNHEY and SMNVEV (reference sequence). The CDR3: CASRRYRGGRDYNEQFF. The CDR3 DNA follows: TGTGCCAGCAGGAGATACAGGGGCGGTCGGGACTACAATGAGCAGTTCTTC.

Note on this clonotype: A much larger clone lies a single base off, so this may be a read error. The CDR3 sequence: CASSPVPRGYTF. CDR3 sequence (DNA): TGTGCCAGCAGCCCAGTCCCTCGCGGCTACACCTTC. The V gene is TRBV11-2, the J gene TRBJ1-2; D gene ambiguous. V lost 5 bases and J 8 bases, leaving 12 bases between the germline ends. The CDR3 runs to 12 residues. Germline CDR1 and CDR2: SGHAT and FQNNGV.

This clonotype was recorded many times. V is TRBV2 and J is TRBJ1-5, with 9 nucleotides matching TRBD1. In germline, CDR1 is SNHLY, CDR2 FYNNEI. Germline trimming cut 6 bases from V and 6 bases from J; bases unmatched to any gene: 9. CDR3 length: 15 amino acids. CDR3 in amino acids: CASREQGADGQPQHF. DNA of the CDR3: TGTGCCAGCAGGGAACAGGGGGCAGACGGTCAGCCCCAGCATTTT.

This clonotype has a handful of counts. This rearrangement joins TRBV10-2 to TRBJ1-6; 8 bases fit TRBD1. V lost 7 bases and J lost 8; bases outside the gene matches: 7. Germline V lookup: CDR1 WSHSY, CDR2 SAAADI. This CDR3 comprises 14 residues. Here the CDR3 DNA reads TGCGCCAGCAACGACAGGGGAAGGGATTCACCCCTCCACTTT. It encodes CASNDRGRDSPLHF.

In DNA form, the CDR3 reads TGTGCCAGCAGTCACCTACAAGGGGGCCGTAATTCACCCCTCCACTTT. Amino acids: CASSHLQGGRNSPLHF. This chain uses TRBV27 with TRBJ1-6; 7 positions match TRBD1. The CDR3 length is 16 residues. The germline V gene encodes CDR1 MNHEY and CDR2 SMNVEV (reference sequence). Trimming at V came to 5 bases and at J to 6 bases, leaving 10 bases not matched to a gene.

This clonotype was picked up many times. The V and J genes are TRBV27 and TRBJ1-5, with D perhaps TRBD1 (6 bases). This CDR3 has 13 amino acids. The V gene lost 3 bases and the J gene lost 5 bases, with 8 bases spanning the gap. From germline, CDR1 is MNHEY and CDR2 SMNVEV (reference sequence). DNA of the CDR3: TGTGCCAGCAGTTTTGCAGGGGATCAGCCCCAGCATTTT. This translates into CASSFAGDQPQHF.

The chain combines TRBV27 with TRBJ2-6; TRBD1 aligns across 8 bases. The germline V gene has CDR1 MNHEY and CDR2 SMNVEV (reference sequence). V dropped 8 bases and J dropped 4; count of bases not matched to a gene: 4. This CDR3 region has 14 residues. This CDR3 is CASSAGGGANVLTF. The CDR3 DNA sequence: TGTGCCAGCTCCGCAGGGGGCGGGGCCAACGTCCTGACTTTC.

This clonotype occurred many times. This chain uses TRBV2 with TRBJ2-3, with D unclear. CDR3 length: 15 residues. Germline assignment: CDR1 SNHLY and CDR2 FYNNEI. Trimming took off 2 bases at V and 4 bases at J, with 13 bases between the two ends. CDR3 in DNA: TGTGCCAGCAGTGAAATCGGGCTGGACGCAGATACGCAGTATTTT. Protein: CASSEIGLDADTQYF.

This chain uses TRBV19 with TRBJ2-3; no definite D call. Germline V gene lookup returns CDR1 LNHDA and CDR2 SQIVND (reference sequence). Trimming took off 3 bases at V and 1 base at J, with 8 bases between the two ends. CDR3 length: 14 residues. For the CDR3, the DNA is TGTGCCAGTAGTATGGGCAGACGCACAGATACGCAGTATTTT. It specifies CASSMGRRTDTQYF.

This clonotype has just a few counts. The chain has TRBV19 and TRBJ1-6; TRBD1 might be the D (6 bases). The germline V and J ends were trimmed by 3 bases and 9 bases, with 15 bases remaining between them. CDR3 length equals 15 residues. CDR1 LNHDA and CDR2 SQIVND come from the germline V gene (reference sequence). CDR3 nucleotides: TGTGCCAGTAGTATCGATTTGCAGGGGATTTCACCCCTCCACTTT. It yields the protein CASSIDLQGISPLHF.

As regards this clonotype: This may stem from a read error, because a much larger clone lies one nucleotide away. The chain uses TRBV6-1 and TRBJ1-6; D is possibly TRBD1 (6 bases). CDR1 and CDR2 (germline): MNHNS, SASEGT. The length of the CDR3 is 14 residues. V was pared by 5 bases and J by 11 bases, with 16 bases between. CDR3 DNA: TGTGCCAGCAGTCAAACAGGGACTGGGCCACCCCTCCACTTT. Translated, it gives CASSQTGTGPPLHF.

The chain couples TRBV7-8 to TRBJ2-1; 7 positions agree with TRBD2. The CDR3 loop spans 17 amino acids. V gave up 3 bases and J gave up 7 bases; unmatched junction bases: 15. Germline V gene data show CDR1 as SGHVS and CDR2 as FQNEAQ. DNA for the CDR3: TGTGCCAGCAGCTTTGGATCGGGGGGACTCCGGTCGAATGAGCAGTTCTTC. Its translation is CASSFGSGGLRSNEQFF.

There are many counts of this clonotype. The rearrangement joins TRBV7-8 to TRBJ1-5; D is ambiguous. V lost 6 bases, J lost 7 bases, and 13 bases lay in between. The CDR3 contains 13 residues. Germline loops: CDR1 SGHVS, CDR2 FQNEAQ. CDR3 protein: CASSLLEDQPQHF. CDR3 sequence (DNA): TGTGCCAGCAGTCTGCTGGAGGACCAGCCCCAGCATTTT.

This clonotype was seen just once. The CDR3 region is CASSQGSGEFSPLHF. The CDR3 coding sequence is TGTGCCAGCAGCCAAGGGTCGGGGGAATTTTCACCCCTCCACTTT. The J gene is TRBJ1-6, the V gene TRBV3-1; tentative D call: TRBD1 (5 bases). The germline V and J ends were trimmed by 1 base and 9 bases, with 13 bases remaining between them. The CDR3 is 15 residues long. Germline V gives CDR1 LGHDT, CDR2 YNNKEL (reference sequence).

This chain joins TRBV25-1 and TRBJ2-1; D is unresolved. V was clipped by 3 bases and J by 8 bases, with 8 bases between them. CDR3 length equals 12 residues. Germline V CDR1 and CDR2: MGHDK, SYGVNS. DNA of the CDR3: TGTGCCAGCAGTGAGACTGGCGATGAGCAGTTCTTC. It specifies CASSETGDEQFF.